This passage covers 32 T cell receptor beta chains from one sample sequenced in a study of Ad26.COV2.S vaccination and SARS-CoV-2 variants. Using immunoSEQ multiplex PCR, the repertoire was profiled, and TCRdb retains in-frame clones only, with some absent. The table has about 680,000 clones, about 89% seen once. This sample's treatment: approximately 18 received Ad26.COV2.S at low or high dose, single or two shots; a few received placebo; per-sample allocation not given. Day 63 after the first vaccine or placebo injection was the time point for sampling. The specimen was peripheral blood, collected in a trial of Ad26.COV2.S vaccine versus placebo. The origin of the receptors is a person between 18 and 59 years old who received the Ad26.COV2.S COVID-19 vaccine or a placebo.

For this clone: Relative to the germline gene, one junction end is altered; a read error may explain this. This sequence joins TRBV2 and TRBJ2-3; D unclear. This CDR3 spans 13 amino acids. The germline V gene has CDR1 SNHLY and CDR2 FYNNEI. CDR3 protein: CASREDSTDTQYF. The CDR3 coding sequence is TGTGCCAGCAGAGAAGACAGCACAGATACGCAGTATTTT.

The CDR3 here is CASSLTGGREQYF. DNA for the CDR3: TGTGCCAGCAGCTTAACAGGGGGCCGCGAGCAGTACTTC. J is TRBJ2-7 and V is TRBV7-3; TRBD1 aligns across 7 bases. With V trimmed by 0 bases and J by 6 bases, 2 bases remained unmatched. CDR1 SGHTA and CDR2 FQGTGA come from the germline V gene. The CDR3 totals 13 residues.

V usage is TRBV27 and J usage is TRBJ1-1, with 10 bases matching TRBD1. This CDR3 spans 15 amino acids. Germline CDR1 MNHEY, CDR2 SMNVEV (reference sequence). Germline trimming cut 5 bases from V and 5 bases from J; bases unmatched to any gene: 8. The CDR3 bases are TGTGCCAGCAGTCACGGGACAGGGGTTTTTACTGAAGCTTTCTTT. It specifies CASSHGTGVFTEAFF.

The chain recombines TRBV9 with TRBJ1-2; 10 bases are a match to TRBD1. Germline CDR1 and CDR2: SGDLS and YYNGEE. The trim removed 4 bases at V and 4 bases at J, leaving 10 bases unmatched. CDR3 length equals 16 residues. The CDR3 DNA is TGTGCCAGCAGCAGGGCCGGGACAGGGGTAGGCTATGGCTACACCTTC. Translation gives CASSRAGTGVGYGYTF. The full variable domain, rest sourced from reference TRBV9 and TRBJ1-2, is DSGVTQTPKHLITATGQRVTLRCSPRSGDLSVYWYQQSLDQGLQFLIQYYNGEERAKGNILERFSAQQFPDLHSELNLSSLELGDSALYFCASSRAGTGVGYGYTFGSGTRLTVV.

This clone was counted once. This chain connects TRBV6-2 or TRBV6-3 to TRBJ1-5, with D unresolved. The V and J ends lost 0 bases and 4 bases respectively, with 10 bases between them. This CDR3 spans 15 amino acids. The germline V gene encodes CDR1 MNHEY and CDR2 SVGEGT. In DNA form, the CDR3 reads TGTGCCAGCAGTTACTCAGGCGGCCTTAATCAGCCCCAGCATTTT. Translating it yields CASSYSGGLNQPQHF.

This sequence joins TRBV3-1 (or the pseudogene TRBV3-2) and TRBJ2-7; 9 nucleotides agree with TRBD1. The CDR3 consists of 14 residues. In germline, CDR1 is LGHDT, CDR2 YNNKEL (reference sequence). J gave up 4 bases and V 4 bases, and 5 bases lay outside the gene matches. The CDR3 here is CASSRDRVSYEQYF. In DNA form, the CDR3 reads TGTGCCAGCAGCCGGGACAGGGTTTCGTACGAGCAGTACTTC.

The chain links TRBV5-1 to TRBJ2-3; TRBD1 matches 7 bases. CDR3 length: 16 amino acids. CDR1 SGHRS and CDR2 YFSETQ come from the germline V gene. J was trimmed by 0 bases and V by 3 bases; bases with no gene match: 7. CDR3 sequence reads: CASSSGTVTSTDTQYF. CDR3 in DNA: TGCGCCAGCAGCTCCGGGACAGTTACTAGCACAGATACGCAGTATTTT.

As regards this clone: The same CDR3 is also encoded by other DNA sequences in this sample. The chain employs TRBV7-9 and TRBJ1-5; D is perhaps TRBD1 (5 bases). Germline assignment: CDR1 SEHNR and CDR2 FQNEAQ (reference sequence). Trimming shortened V by 1 base and J by 0 bases, and 7 bases separated the two germline ends. The CDR3 extends over 15 amino acids. The CDR3 sequence: CASSLGQGSNQPQHF. The DNA of the CDR3 is TGTGCCAGCAGCTTAGGGCAGGGTAGCAATCAGCCCCAGCATTTT.

This chain joins TRBV27 and TRBJ2-7, with a tentative D call TRBD1 (6 bases). Germline V CDR1 and CDR2: MNHEY, SMNVEV (reference sequence). Deletions cut 3 bases from V and 3 bases from J, with 12 bases between. The CDR3 extends over 14 amino acids. The CDR3 region is CASSLYRDNYEQYF. For the CDR3, the DNA is TGTGCCAGCAGTTTGTACCGGGACAACTACGAGCAGTACTTC.

CDR3 amino acids: CASKSSGSILVADTQYF. CDR3 bases: TGTGCCAGCAAGTCTAGCGGGAGTATCCTGGTGGCGGATACGCAGTATTTT. The chain has TRBV2 and TRBJ2-3, with TRBD2 matching 10 bases. This CDR3 is 17 amino acids long. V dropped 7 bases and J dropped 6; count of bases not matched to a gene: 16. CDR1 and CDR2 from the germline V gene are SNHLY and FYNNEI.

This chain joins TRBV2 and TRBJ1-4; no reliable D call. Trimming removed 4 bases from V and 7 bases from J, with 16 bases in between. The germline V gene has CDR1 SNHLY and CDR2 FYNNEI. CDR3 length: 15 amino acids. The CDR3 DNA sequence: TGTGCCAGCAGTGGATCTCCGCAATTGGGTGAAAAACTGTTTTTT. Protein product: CASSGSPQLGEKLFF. Looking up the rest from reference TRBV2 and TRBJ1-4 gives the full variable domain: EPEVTQTPSHQVTQMGQEVILRCVPISNHLYFYWYRQILGQKVEFLVSFYNNEISEKSEIFDDQFSVERPDGSNFTLKIRSTKLEDSAMYFCASSGSPQLGEKLFFGSGTQLSVL.

V and J are TRBV10-3 and TRBJ1-1; D uncertain. Trimming removed 9 bases from V and 1 base from J, with 12 bases in between. Germline V gene sequence: CDR1 ENHRY, CDR2 SYGVKD. CDR3 length: 13 residues. CDR3 bases: TGTGCCATTCTCAGGCTACCGAACACTGAAGCTTTCTTT. Translated: CAILRLPNTEAFF.

The chain uses TRBV19 and TRBJ1-4; D might be TRBD1 (6 bases). Germline V gene lookup returns CDR1 LNHDA and CDR2 SQIVND (reference sequence). The CDR3 runs 15 residues. V was cut by 0 bases and J by 8 bases, with 13 bases left in between. The CDR3 loop reads CASSIDPGQREKLFF. For the CDR3, the DNA is TGTGCCAGTAGTATAGACCCCGGACAGAGGGAAAAACTGTTTTTT.

On this clone itself: The same CDR3 arises from other DNA sequences in this sample as well. The genes are TRBV20-1 and TRBJ2-5; D gene uncertain. CDR1 and CDR2 (germline): DFQATT, SNEGSKA (reference sequence). With 5 bases removed from V and 1 base from J, the gap between germline ends came to 2 bases. The CDR3 loop spans 10 amino acids. The CDR3 region has the DNA TGCAGTGCTTCCCAAGAGACCCAGTACTTC. As protein: CSASQETQYF.

The CDR3 sequence: CASSIVAATYNEQFF. CDR3 DNA sequence: TGTGCCAGTAGTATAGTAGCGGCCACCTACAATGAGCAGTTCTTC. The chain carries TRBV19 and TRBJ2-1; tentative D call: TRBD2 (6 bases). Trimming removed 1 base at V and 2 bases at J, with 9 bases between. CDR3 length: 15 amino acids. From germline, CDR1 is LNHDA and CDR2 SQIVND (reference sequence).

A single count supports this clone. This chain links TRBV5-1 with TRBJ1-3; possibly TRBD1 for D (5 bases). Trimming removed 4 bases from V and 4 bases from J, with 12 bases in between. Germline-derived CDR1 and CDR2 are SGHRS and YFSETQ. This CDR3 is 14 amino acids long. As DNA, the CDR3 is TGCGCCAGCAGCCGAAGGGGTGCCGGAAACACCATATATTTT. It translates to CASSRRGAGNTIYF.

The V call is TRBV5-1, the J call TRBJ1-5, with D unresolved. Germline assignment: CDR1 SGHRS and CDR2 YFSETQ. The CDR3 runs to 15 residues. V was pared by 0 bases and J by 6 bases, with 13 bases between. The CDR3 DNA follows: TGCGCCAGCAGCTTGGGCCCTTCTGAGATTCAGCCCCAGCATTTT. It translates to CASSLGPSEIQPQHF.

With respect to this clone: The same CDR3 can be traced to other DNA sequences in this sample. V usage is TRBV6-6 and J usage is TRBJ1-1, with TRBD1 as a possible D gene (5 bases). Germline CDR1 is MNHNY and CDR2 is SVGAGI (reference sequence). The CDR3 is 11 residues long. V lost 2 bases and J 8 bases, leaving 6 bases between the germline ends. The CDR3 sequence is CASSYGGEAFF. The CDR3 nucleotides are TGTGCCAGCAGTTACGGGGGAGAAGCTTTCTTT.

V and J are TRBV7-2 and TRBJ1-4, with 8 bases matching TRBD1. The J segment lost 8 bases and the V segment lost 5 bases, leaving 10 bases of the junction unmatched. CDR3 length: 15 residues. From germline, CDR1 is SGHTA and CDR2 FQGNSA. CDR3 sequence: CASSKGGTGTEKLFF. The CDR3 region has the DNA TGTGCCAGCAGCAAGGGCGGGACAGGAACCGAAAAACTGTTTTTT.

The chain uses TRBV3-1 (or the pseudogene TRBV3-2) and TRBJ2-5; 11 bases map to TRBD2. This CDR3 region has 16 residues. V was pared by 2 bases and J by 4 bases, with 6 bases of the junction left unmatched. CDR1 and CDR2 (germline): LGHDT, YNNKEL (reference sequence). The CDR3 loop is CASSQYHSGRGETQYF. The CDR3 bases are TGTGCCAGCAGCCAATACCATAGCGGGAGGGGAGAGACCCAGTACTTC.

The chain carries TRBV5-1 and TRBJ1-2; D is ambiguous. The germline gives CDR1 SGHRS, CDR2 YFSETQ. CDR3 size: 13 residues. The germline V and J ends were trimmed by 2 bases and 4 bases, with 9 bases remaining between them. CDR3 coding DNA: TGCGCCAGCAGCTTTACGGATTCCTATGGCTACACCTTC. It encodes CASSFTDSYGYTF. Using reference TRBV5-1 and TRBJ1-2 for the parts outside the CDR3, the full variable domain is KAGVTQTPRYLIKTRGQQVTLSCSPISGHRSVSWYQQTPGQGLQFLFEYFSETQRNKGNFPGRFSGRQFSNSRSEMNVSTLELGDSALYLCASSFTDSYGYTFGSGTRLTVV.

V gene TRBV6-5 combines with J gene TRBJ2-7; the match to TRBD1 covers 7 bases. The CDR3 has 14 residues. Germline-derived CDR1 and CDR2 are MNHEY and SVGAGI. The V gene end was trimmed by 8 bases and the J gene end by 4 bases; junction bases not matched to a gene: 11. The CDR3 DNA follows: TGTGCCAGCCTTTATGGGACAGAGCTTTACGAGCAGTACTTC. Residues: CASLYGTELYEQYF.

The J gene is TRBJ1-5, the V gene TRBV30; D may be TRBD1 (5 bases). Trimming took 2 bases from V and 0 from J, leaving 20 bases between them. CDR1 and CDR2 from the germline V gene are GTSNPN and SVGIG (reference sequence). The CDR3 is made up of 18 amino acids. The CDR3 here is CAWSTGGVDNLSNQPQHF. The CDR3 DNA reads as TGTGCCTGGAGTACCGGGGGGGTAGATAACCTTAGCAATCAGCCCCAGCATTTT.

The chain uses TRBV19 and TRBJ1-3, with D possibly being TRBD1 (6 bases). Trimming removed 5 bases from V and 2 bases from J, with 13 bases in between. CDR1 is LNHDA, CDR2 SQIVND, per germline (reference sequence). The CDR3 loop spans 15 amino acids. The CDR3 loop is CASSPQGIAGNTIYF. In DNA, the CDR3 is TGTGCCAGTAGTCCGCAGGGGATCGCTGGAAACACCATATATTTT.

J is TRBJ1-1 and V is TRBV6-6, with 9 nucleotides matching TRBD1. The germline V gene encodes CDR1 MNHNY and CDR2 SVGAGI (reference sequence). CDR3 size: 17 residues. With 5 bases clipped from V and 1 base from J, the junction kept 11 bases outside the gene matches. The CDR3 region has the DNA TGTGCCAGCAGTCCAACCCCCTACAGGGGGCGGAACACTGAAGCTTTCTTT. As protein: CASSPTPYRGRNTEAFF.

This clone was counted a single time. The rearrangement joins TRBV6-2 or TRBV6-3 to TRBJ2-4; D not resolved. Germline V gives CDR1 MNHEY, CDR2 SVGEGT. The CDR3 sequence is 15 residues long. V lost 4 bases and J lost 3, with 13 bases in between. The DNA of the CDR3 is TGTGCCAGCAGTTCGACCCGGGTGGGCAAAAACATTCAGTACTTC. Translation gives CASSSTRVGKNIQYF.

This clone was recorded once. The V and J genes are TRBV10-3 and TRBJ2-1; 9 bases align to TRBD2. With 6 bases clipped from V and 8 bases from J, the junction kept 8 bases outside the gene matches. This CDR3 comprises 14 residues. The germline V gene has CDR1 ENHRY and CDR2 SYGVKD. CDR3: CAIRGSGSRDEQFF. For the CDR3, the DNA is TGTGCCATCAGGGGTAGCGGGAGTAGGGATGAGCAGTTCTTC.

The CDR3 DNA follows: TGTGCCAGCAGCTTAAGGCGGGAGGATCCCGGGGAGCTGTTTTTT. It encodes CASSLRREDPGELFF. The chain combines TRBV13 with TRBJ2-2; 8 bases agree with TRBD2. Germline trimming cut 2 bases from V and 6 bases from J; bases unmatched to any gene: 5. The CDR3 spans 15 residues. Germline CDR1 and CDR2: PRHDT and FYEKMQ (reference sequence).

The V call is TRBV15, the J call TRBJ2-4; D is perhaps TRBD2 (5 bases). Germline loops: CDR1 LNHNV, CDR2 YYDKDF (reference sequence). V was pared by 3 bases and J by 0 bases, with 12 bases between. This CDR3 is built from 16 residues. In DNA form, the CDR3 reads TGTGCCACCAGCAGGTCGGAGGAGATAGCCAAAAACATTCAGTACTTC. As protein: CATSRSEEIAKNIQYF.

In regard to this clone: At the DNA level, this CDR3 is encoded by other sequences in the same sample as well. The J gene is TRBJ2-5, the V gene TRBV5-1; D may be TRBD1 (6 bases). CDR3 length equals 13 residues. Per germline, CDR1 SGHRS and CDR2 YFSETQ. The germline V and J ends were trimmed by 4 bases and 2 bases, with 9 bases remaining between them. This chain's CDR3 is CASSPRGQETQYF. The CDR3 DNA reads TGCGCCAGCAGCCCGAGGGGGCAAGAGACCCAGTACTTC.

This chain links TRBV27 with TRBJ2-6, with 8 positions matching TRBD2. Germline CDR1 and CDR2: MNHEY and SMNVEV (reference sequence). V trimming: 6 bases; J trimming: 4 bases; junction bases outside the gene matches: 14. CDR3 length: 18 residues. As DNA, the CDR3 is TGTGCCAGCAGCTCCGGGACTAGGCCAGCTCTGGGGGCCAACGTCCTGACTTTC. The encoded protein is CASSSGTRPALGANVLTF.

Regarding this clone: Other DNA sequences of this sample code for an identical CDR3. CDR3 bases: TGTGCCAGCAGCTCAAACAGGGACACTGAAGCTTTCTTT. Amino acid sequence: CASSSNRDTEAFF. J is TRBJ1-1 and V is TRBV11-2, with a tentative D call TRBD1 (6 bases). V dropped 4 bases and J dropped 3 bases, with 9 bases sitting between them. The V gene's germline CDR1 is SGHAT and CDR2 FQNNGV. The CDR3 has 13 residues.